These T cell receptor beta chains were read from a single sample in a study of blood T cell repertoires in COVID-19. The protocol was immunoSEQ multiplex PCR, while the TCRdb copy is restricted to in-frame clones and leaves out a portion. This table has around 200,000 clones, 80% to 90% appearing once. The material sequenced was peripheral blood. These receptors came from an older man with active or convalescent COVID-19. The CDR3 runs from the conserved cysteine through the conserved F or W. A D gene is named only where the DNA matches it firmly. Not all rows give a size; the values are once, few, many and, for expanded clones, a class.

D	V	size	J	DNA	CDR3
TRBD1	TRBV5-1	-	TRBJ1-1	TGCGCCAGCAGCTTCCAGGGGGGAGGAACTGAAGCTTTCTTT	CASSFQGGGTEAFF
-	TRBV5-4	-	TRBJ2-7	TGTGCCAGCAGCTTTCAGGGATACGAGCAGTACTTC	CASSFQGYEQYF
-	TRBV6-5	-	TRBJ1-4	TGTGCCAGCAGCAACGGGGGGGCGAGAGAAAAACTGTTTTTT	CASSNGGAREKLFF
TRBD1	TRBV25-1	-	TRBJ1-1	TGTGCCAGCAGTAAGGACAGGGTGGCCACTGAAGCTTTCTTT	CASSKDRVATEAFF
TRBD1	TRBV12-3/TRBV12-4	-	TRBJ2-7	TGTGCCAGCAGTGGGACAGGGGGGAATTTGTACTTC	CASSGTGGNLYF
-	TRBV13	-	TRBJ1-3	TGTGCCAGCAGCTTACAGGGTCTCGCAAACACCATATATTTT	CASSLQGLANTIYF
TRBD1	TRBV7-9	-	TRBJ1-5	TGTGCCAGCAGCCAGACAGGGGGCAATCAGCCCCAGCATTTT	CASSQTGGNQPQHF
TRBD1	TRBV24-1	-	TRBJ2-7	TGTGCCACCAGTCCTCCGGGACAGGGCTACGAGCAGTACTTC	CATSPPGQGYEQYF
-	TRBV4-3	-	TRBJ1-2	TGCGCCAGCAGCCAAGATGGGGCCGGGAACTATGGCTACACCTTC	CASSQDGAGNYGYTF
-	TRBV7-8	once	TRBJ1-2	TGTGCCAGCAGCTTAGCCCACGGGGGGTCTAACTATGGCTACACCTTC	CASSLAHGGSNYGYTF
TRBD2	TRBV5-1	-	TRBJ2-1	TGCGCCAGCAGCACCACACTAGCGTCTTCCTACAATGAGCAGTTCTTC	CASSTTLASSYNEQFF
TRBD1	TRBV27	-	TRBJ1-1	TGTGCCAGCAGTCGTGTCCCAGGGGGCACTGAAGCTTTCTTT	CASSRVPGGTEAFF
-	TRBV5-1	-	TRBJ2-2	TGCGCCAGCAGCGGGATAGCGGACACCGGGGAGCTGTTTTTT	CASSGIADTGELFF
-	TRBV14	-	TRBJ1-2	TGTGCCAGCAGCCAGGCGGTACACTATGGCTACACCTTC	CASSQAVHYGYTF
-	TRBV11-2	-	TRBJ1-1	TGTGCCAGCAGCTTAGCGGCGGGGGCGCAGACTGAAGCTTTCTTT	CASSLAAGAQTEAFF
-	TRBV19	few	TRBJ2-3	TGTGCCAGTAGTACCCTACGGGAGATAACAGATACGCAGTATTTT	CASSTLREITDTQYF
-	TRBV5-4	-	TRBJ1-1	TGTGCCAGCAGCTCCGACCCCTCCCAGAGGACTGAAGCTTTCTTT	CASSSDPSQRTEAFF
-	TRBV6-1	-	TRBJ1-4	TGTGCCAGCAGTGAAGCCCTACAGGGTATCGAAAAACTGTTTTTT	CASSEALQGIEKLFF
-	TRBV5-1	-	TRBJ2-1	TGCGCCAGCAGTGCCGGACAGTCGAACCTCTACAATGAGCAGTTCTTC	CASSAGQSNLYNEQFF
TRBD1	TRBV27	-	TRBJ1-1	TGTGCCAGCAGTTTATCTGTCTGGGGACAGGGGGCCCTAAACACTGAAGCTTTCTTT	CASSLSVWGQGALNTEAFF
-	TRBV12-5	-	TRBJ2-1	TGTGCTAGTGGTCTCCCGGACAATGAGCAGTTCTTC	CASGLPDNEQFF
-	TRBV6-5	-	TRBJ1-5	TGTGCCAGCGCCGACGGGTATAGCAATCAGCCCCAGCATTTT	CASADGYSNQPQHF
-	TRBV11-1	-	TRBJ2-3	TGTGCCAGCAGAGGACAGCCCACAGATACGCAGTATTTT	CASRGQPTDTQYF
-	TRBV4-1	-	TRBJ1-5	TGCGCCAGCAGCCAGGGCAGGCCGGAATCGCCCCAGCATTTT	CASSQGRPESPQHF
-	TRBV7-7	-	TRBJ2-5	TGTGCCAGCAGCCGTTCGGGGGTCGAGGAGACCCAGTACTTC	CASSRSGVEETQYF
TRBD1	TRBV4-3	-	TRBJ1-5	TGCGCCAGCAGCCCTGAGGCAGGGGGATATAGTCAGCCCCAGCATTTT	CASSPEAGGYSQPQHF
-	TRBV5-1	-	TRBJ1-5	TGCGCCAGCAGCCCGGAAGGGAGGAGCAATCAGCCCCAGCATTTT	CASSPEGRSNQPQHF
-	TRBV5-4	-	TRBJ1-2	TGTGCCAGCAGCTTGGACAGGGCCGGCGCTAACTATGGCTACACCTTC	CASSLDRAGANYGYTF
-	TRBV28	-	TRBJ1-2	TGTGCCAGCAGTACGCCTCAGGGGCTTGGCTACACCTTC	CASSTPQGLGYTF
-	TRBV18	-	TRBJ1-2	TGTGCCAGCTCACCGGATCGTACAGGGTACGCCGGCTATGGCTACACCTTC	CASSPDRTGYAGYGYTF
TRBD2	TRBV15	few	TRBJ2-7	TGTGCCACCTGGGGCGGCGGCGGGGGGGATGAGCAGTACTTC	CATWGGGGGDEQYF
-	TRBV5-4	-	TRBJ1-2	TGTGCCAGCAGCTTGGGAGCGGTCTATGGCTACACCTTC	CASSLGAVYGYTF
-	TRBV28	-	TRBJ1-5	TGTGCCAGCAGACAAACAGGGATAAGCAATCAGCCCCAGCATTTT	CASRQTGISNQPQHF